This TCR beta chain was recovered during a study of STAT5B mutations in CD4+ large granular lymphocyte leukemia (dated by TCRdb to about 2022). As for the study more broadly: Among the healthy controls, the CDR3 'QG' motif was associated with a particular HLA allele. The study compared the TCRbeta repertoires of patients with CD4+ T-cell large granular lymphocyte leukemia against those of healthy blood donors. Flow cytometry performed on FACSCanto II or FACSVerse showed that the purified fractions had more than 95% purity among lymphocytes. Paper-wide results and their limitations: The data were not HLA-matched, and the relatively small sample size could explain the higher clonality seen in CD4+ compared with CD8+ T-LGLL. TRBV06-family usage was enriched among the top patient clones (8/27) compared with healthy controls (2/35). CD4-sorted patient repertoires appeared more clonal than healthy CD4+ repertoires, and this difference persisted after removing the putative leukemic clones. The main leukemic clonotypes were found to be private to each patient, although over 20% of the main leukemic clonotypes were detected at low frequency in the non-leukemic repertoires of other patients.

CDR1 LGHNA and CDR2 YNFKEQ were looked up in the germline V gene. V loses 4 bases, J loses 0 bases, and the germline ends lie 15 bases apart. From its cysteine to its phenylalanine, the CDR3 spans 16 amino acids. Only the CDR3 DNA stays, 48 bases, in frame from base 1. Details on this clone: It lacks a known antigen. No base-level quality is on record; no much larger clone is a single base apart.

Buffy coats from 30 to 40 blood donors, supplied by the Finnish Red Cross blood service, were used as healthy controls. All TCR-sequenced material derived from peripheral blood: patient blood samples and healthy donor buffy coats. Ficoll-Hypaque gradient centrifugation was used to isolate peripheral blood mononuclear cells. Magnetic purification was used to isolate CD4+ cells from the buffy coats of the healthy controls. Genomic DNA was extracted using the Gentra Puregene Cell and Tissue kit, and a Qubit 2.0 fluorometer was used to quantify it. TCRbeta rearrangements were sequenced from genomic DNA using the immunoSEQ assay at survey resolution. In the original analysis: In the TCR sequencing data, the lowest productive clonotype frequency that could be detected was 2.59 x 10-5. Only productive TCRbeta rearrangements, meaning sequences that were complete and in-frame, were kept for the analyses. Clonality for each sample was calculated as Simpson clonality in the immunoSEQ Analyzer version 3.0. Clones were categorized by frequency as very rare, small, medium, large (1-20%) or hyperexpanded (>20%). Generation probabilities were estimated with OLGA 1.2.3, V-gene circos plots were made with VDJtools, specificities were looked up in VDJdb, and CDR3 motifs were identified with GLIPH. TCRdb's version of the immuneACCESS table is confined to in-frame rearrangements and falls short of the full clone set. An unresolved V gene accounts for under half of the shortfall where checked; the remainder is of unknown origin. The D gene and trimming were derived from the DNA, and the V and J assignments and clone size from that table. The sample yields tens of thousands of clones; 65% to 70% were counted once. The ten largest clones represent about 2% of the sample.

This chain is built from TRBV4-2 and TRBJ1-2; tentative D gene TRBD1, with 6 bases matching. This TCR was recovered from a human donor in good health. The sequencing sample was made of CD4+ T cells from blood buffy coats. The DNA is TGTGCCAGCAGCCGAGATACCGGGGGCCCTAACTATGGCTACACCTTC. This yields the protein CASSRDTGGPNYGYTF.